These T cell receptor beta chains were read from a single sample in a study of T cells in Graves' hyperthyroidism and ophthalmopathy. Each CDR3 protein is one row after TCRdb ran MiXCR on the multiplex PCR reads. The table lists about 660,000 distinct CDR3 sequences, less than 45% of them singletons. Sequenced input: peripheral blood or thyroid tissue (not recorded which). The receptors were sampled from an adult man with Graves' disease, either hyperthyroidism or ophthalmopathy (not recorded which). Each CDR3 is given with its conserved first and last residue. The order of the fields is clone size, V gene, D gene, J gene, CDR3 DNA, CDR3 protein. A D gene is named only where the DNA matches it firmly. Size is omitted from some rows. Given values are once, few, many or a class for expanded clones.

NA	TRBV6-6	NA	TRBJ1-6	TGTGCCAGCAGTGGGGGCGGGGACATCGCACCCCTCCACTTT	CASSGGGDIAPLHF
NA	TRBV7-2	NA	TRBJ1-1	TGTGCCAGCAGTTTTTCGGGGGCGATCACTGAAGCTTTCTTT	CASSFSGAITEAFF
few	TRBV5-5	NA	TRBJ1-1	TGTGCCAGCAGCTTGGCCGGGACACCGGGTACTGAAGCTTTCTTT	CASSLAGTPGTEAFF
few	TRBV20-1	NA	TRBJ1-5	TGCAGTGCTAGAGGGTCAGCAGGGAGCAATCAGCCCCAGCATTTT	CSARGSAGSNQPQHF
many	TRBV7-8	NA	TRBJ1-5	TGTGCCAGCAGCGAATATAGCAATCAGCCCCAGCATTTT	CASSEYSNQPQHF
few	TRBV19	NA	TRBJ1-5	TGCGCCAGCAGCCAAGTAGGTCAGGACAATCAGCCCCAGCATTTT	CASSQVGQDNQPQHF
NA	TRBV5-1	NA	TRBJ1-1	TGCGCCAGCAGCCTCGACATTGGCGGGATGAACACTGAAGCTTTCTTT	CASSLDIGGMNTEAFF
few	TRBV2	TRBD1	TRBJ1-4	TGTGCCAGCAACCACGACAGGGTTATAACTAATGAAAAACTGTTTTTT	CASNHDRVITNEKLFF
many	TRBV20-1	NA	TRBJ1-5	TGCAGTGCGGGTAATCAGCCCCAGCATTTT	CSAGNQPQHF
NA	TRBV10-3	NA	TRBJ2-3	TGTGCCATCAGTGAACCCGGTACAGATACGCAGTATTTT	CAISEPGTDTQYF
many	TRBV15	NA	TRBJ1-3	TGTGCCACCAGCTTCCGACGGGGGTTCTCTGGAAACACCATATATTTT	CATSFRRGFSGNTIYF
NA	TRBV15	NA	TRBJ2-7	TGTGCCACCAGCAGAGATCGCCCACAGACCGGGGGTGGCGAGCAGTACTTC	CATSRDRPQTGGGEQYF
many	TRBV29-1	TRBD2	TRBJ2-5	TGCAGCGTTGAGCCGGGAGGGGGGCGAGAGACCCAGTACTTC	CSVEPGGGRETQYF
NA	TRBV24-1	NA	TRBJ1-1	TGTGCCACCAGTGCTGGGCGGGGGGACACTGAAGCTTTCTTT	CATSAGRGDTEAFF
many	TRBV19	TRBD1	TRBJ1-6	TGTGCCAGTAGTTCAGGACAGGGACGGAATTCACCCCTCCACTTT	CASSSGQGRNSPLHF
NA	TRBV2	NA	TRBJ1-6	TGTGCCAGCAGTGCTAGAGTCCGGTCCTATAATTCACCCCTCCACTTT	CASSARVRSYNSPLHF
NA	TRBV29-1	NA	TRBJ2-7	TGCAGCGGCGTCTCCTACGAGCAGTACTTC	CSGVSYEQYF
once	TRBV7-2	TRBD2	TRBJ2-7	TGTGCCAGCAGCTTACGGGAGGACGAGCAGTACTTC	CASSLREDEQYF
NA	TRBV7-9	NA	TRBJ1-2	TGTGCCAGCAGCTTAGCGGAGGGGAAGGCGTATGGCTACACCTTC	CASSLAEGKAYGYTF
many	TRBV7-9	NA	TRBJ1-1	TGTGCCAGCAGCTCGGACAGTTCGAACACTGAAGCTTTCTTT	CASSSDSSNTEAFF
many	TRBV25-1	TRBD1	TRBJ1-3	TGTGCCAGCAGGGGACAGGGAAACGGAAACACCATATATTTT	CASRGQGNGNTIYF
many	TRBV10-2	TRBD1	TRBJ2-7	TGCGCCAGCACCCTCGCTAGACAGGGGGTCTACGAGCAGTACTTC	CASTLARQGVYEQYF
many	TRBV20-1	NA	TRBJ1-5	TGCAGTGCTGGGGGGTATAGCAATCAGCCCCAGCATTTT	CSAGGYSNQPQHF
NA	TRBV12-3/TRBV12-4	TRBD2	TRBJ2-3	TGTGCCAGCAGGTCGCTAGCGGGGGACGCGGGTACGCAGTATTTT	CASRSLAGDAGTQYF
NA	TRBV4-1	TRBD1	TRBJ1-1	TGCGCCAGCAGACGTATATCCGGGACAGGGGGCAGTGAAGCTTTCTTT	CASRRISGTGGSEAFF
NA	TRBV7-2	NA	TRBJ2-7	TGTGCCAGCAGCTTAGGTTACGGGACCTACGAGCAGTACTTC	CASSLGYGTYEQYF
NA	TRBV19	NA	TRBJ1-2	TGTGCCAGTAGTATAGTCTTCTCGGCAGACCTAAACTATGGCTACACCTTC	CASSIVFSADLNYGYTF
NA	TRBV14	NA	TRBJ2-5	TGTGCCAGCAGCAGGGACATCTCTCAAGAGACCCAGTACTTC	CASSRDISQETQYF
NA	TRBV2	NA	TRBJ2-1	TGTGCCAGCAGTCCAGGACGGAGCAATGAGCAGTTCTTC	CASSPGRSNEQFF
few	TRBV20-1	NA	TRBJ2-7	TGCAGTGCTAGTCAGGACAGTCCCTACGAGCAGTACTTC	CSASQDSPYEQYF
NA	TRBV19	NA	TRBJ1-1	TGTGCCAGTAGTATTAGGGCAGGGAACACTGAAGCTTTCTTT	CASSIRAGNTEAFF
NA	TRBV5-1	NA	TRBJ1-3	TGCGCCAGCAGCAGGACAGCGAACTCTGGAAACACCATATATTTT	CASSRTANSGNTIYF
few	TRBV19	NA	TRBJ1-4	TGTGCCAGTTACCCGTCTAATGAAAAACTGTTTTTT	CASYPSNEKLFF
NA	TRBV7-9	TRBD1	TRBJ1-6	TGTGCGAGCAGCCAAGAGACAGGGGGCTTGAGCTCCTATAATTCACCCCTCCACTTT	CASSQETGGLSSYNSPLHF
NA	TRBV5-1	TRBD1	TRBJ2-7	TGCGCCAGCAGCCAGACAGGGGTAACCTACGAGCAGTACTTC	CASSQTGVTYEQYF
few	TRBV20-1	NA	TRBJ1-1	TGCAGTGCTAGAGATCAGAGGAACACTGAAGCTTTCTTT	CSARDQRNTEAFF
NA	TRBV9	TRBD1	TRBJ1-4	TGTGCCAGCAGTTTCACAGGGGCAAGAAATGAAAAACTGTTTTTT	CASSFTGARNEKLFF
many	TRBV29-1	TRBD1	TRBJ1-1	TGCAGCGTTGAGCATGGACAGGGGAACACTGAAGCTTTCTTT	CSVEHGQGNTEAFF
many	TRBV20-1	TRBD2	TRBJ2-5	TGCAGTGCAAGAGCGGGGTGGGAGGAGACCCAGTACTTC	CSARAGWEETQYF
NA	TRBV7-2	NA	TRBJ2-3	TGTGCCAGCAGCTTACTGGCGATGGATACGCAGTATTTT	CASSLLAMDTQYF
NA	TRBV7-9	TRBD1	TRBJ2-7	TGTGCCAGCAGTCAGAACAGGGGGGACTACGAGCAGTACTTC	CASSQNRGDYEQYF
NA	TRBV6-5	TRBD1	TRBJ1-5	TGTGCCAGCAGTGACAGGGTAGGCAATCAGCCCCAGCATTTT	CASSDRVGNQPQHF
NA	TRBV10-3	TRBD1	TRBJ1-5	TGTGCCATCAGGTCCGACAGGGACAATCAGCCCCAGCATTTT	CAIRSDRDNQPQHF
NA	TRBV6-1	NA	TRBJ1-1	TGTGCCAGCAGTGAAGACCCAGGGAACACTGAAGCTTTCTTT	CASSEDPGNTEAFF
many	TRBV10-3	NA	TRBJ2-2	TGTGCCATCAGTGAGATGGTAGCTTCGAACACCGGGGAGCTGTTTTTT	CAISEMVASNTGELFF